Following are 14 T cell receptor beta chains from one sample sequenced in a study of blood T cell repertoires in COVID-19. Repertoires were generated with immunoSEQ multiplex PCR, while TCRdb's copy carries only in-frame clones and drops some. The sample contains about 210,000 clones, around 86% of which appear only once. Sequences were obtained from peripheral blood. These receptors were obtained from a man aged 60 to 69 with acute or convalescent COVID-19.

Many counts were recorded for this clone. The junction departs from the called germline gene at one end, perhaps through a read error. The chain joins TRBV28 to TRBJ2-3; 12 nucleotides align to TRBD2. Per the germline V gene, CDR1 is MDHEN and CDR2 is SYDVKM. There are 14 residues in the CDR3. The CDR3 is CASSLLGKTSGGHF. Here the CDR3 DNA reads TGTGCCAGCAGTTTATTGGGGAAGACTAGCGGGGGACATTTT.

The V and J genes are TRBV19 and TRBJ2-7, with 12 bases lining up with TRBD1. The CDR3 has 18 amino acids. V lost 3 bases, J lost 7 bases, and 16 bases stayed unmatched. Germline V CDR1 and CDR2: LNHDA, SQIVND (reference sequence). The CDR3 sequence is CASSMNGKGGQGAEEQYF. CDR3 nucleotides: TGTGCCAGTAGTATGAATGGGAAGGGGGGACAGGGGGCTGAGGAGCAGTACTTC.

The V gene is TRBV4-1, the J gene TRBJ2-7; 9 positions match TRBD1. The CDR3 runs 14 residues. The trim removed 8 bases at V and 1 base at J, leaving 6 bases unmatched. CDR1 and CDR2 from the germline V gene are MGHRA and YSYEKL. The CDR3 nucleotides read TGCGCCAGCGGGGGACAGGGAGGGTCCTACGAGCAGTACTTC. Translation gives CASGGQGGSYEQYF.

The chain has TRBV7-3 and TRBJ2-5; TRBD1 matches at 7 bases. This CDR3 region has 15 residues. CDR1 and CDR2 (germline): SGHTA, FQGTGA. With V trimmed by 5 bases and J by 2 bases, 8 bases remained unmatched. In nucleotides, the CDR3 is TGTGCCAGCAGCCAAACAGGGGCCTCTCAAGAGACCCAGTACTTC. Its protein is CASSQTGASQETQYF.

The chain uses TRBV4-1 and TRBJ1-4; perhaps TRBD1 as D (6 bases). Trimming shortened V by 3 bases and J by 0 bases, and 17 bases separated the two germline ends. Germline assignment: CDR1 MGHRA and CDR2 YSYEKL. The CDR3 has 18 residues. CDR3 DNA sequence: TGCGCCAGCAGCCACGGAAGGGGGGGCCCTGCAACTAATGAAAAACTGTTTTTT. The encoded protein is CASSHGRGGPATNEKLFF.

J is TRBJ1-2 and V is TRBV6-5, with D maybe TRBD1 (6 bases). Germline values: CDR1 MNHEY, CDR2 SVGAGI. The ends were cut back, 5 bases at V and 4 bases at J, with 17 bases in the middle. This CDR3 is 15 amino acids long. CDR3 sequence (DNA): TGTGCCAGCAGTAGCCGGGGGGCCTATTTCTATGGCTACACCTTC. This codes for CASSSRGAYFYGYTF.

The CDR3 loop is CASRPDRTNEKLFF. The CDR3 region has the DNA TGTGCCAGCAGACCCGACAGAACTAATGAAAAACTGTTTTTT. The rearrangement joins TRBV28 to TRBJ1-4; possibly TRBD1 for D (5 bases). V was trimmed by 6 bases and J by 1 base, leaving 9 bases between them. The CDR3 sequence is 14 residues long. Germline loops: CDR1 MDHEN, CDR2 SYDVKM.

J is TRBJ1-6 and V is TRBV27, with 9 bases aligning to TRBD1. Germline V gene lookup returns CDR1 MNHEY and CDR2 SMNVEV (reference sequence). The CDR3 totals 16 residues. V was pared by 3 bases and J by 9 bases, with 9 bases of the junction left unmatched. The CDR3 reads CASSLGQGRAGSPLHF. Here the CDR3 DNA reads TGTGCCAGCAGTTTGGGACAGGGCCGCGCGGGTTCACCCCTCCACTTT.

This clone was found a few times. CDR3 residues: CASSRGQNWNQPQHF. The CDR3 DNA follows: TGTGCCAGCAGCCGGGGACAAAACTGGAATCAGCCCCAGCATTTT. The chain links TRBV14 to TRBJ1-5; the D gene is possibly TRBD1 (6 bases). V lost 4 bases to trimming and J lost 4 bases, with 14 bases between them. The CDR3 runs 15 residues. The germline V gene has CDR1 SGHDN and CDR2 FVKESK.

This chain links TRBV28 with TRBJ2-7; D may be TRBD1 (6 bases). From germline, CDR1 is MDHEN and CDR2 SYDVKM. V was cut by 4 bases and J by 2 bases, with 18 bases left in between. The CDR3 loop spans 16 amino acids. CDR3 nucleotides: TGTGCCAGCAGTTCCCCCGCCCCCAGGGGCCCCTACGAGCAGTACTTC. This codes for CASSSPAPRGPYEQYF.

The CDR3 is CASSESRFRGTPSSGANVLTF. The CDR3 DNA reads TGTGCCAGCAGTGAAAGTAGGTTCAGAGGGACTCCCTCCTCTGGGGCCAACGTCCTGACTTTC. The genes are TRBV6-1 and TRBJ2-6; weak D call: TRBD2 (6 bases). CDR3 length: 21 residues. V dropped 2 bases and J dropped 0 bases, with 23 bases sitting between them. Germline V gene lookup returns CDR1 MNHNS and CDR2 SASEGT.

V and J are TRBV11-3 and TRBJ2-1; TRBD2 matches at 9 bases. CDR3 length equals 17 residues. V shed 5 bases and J 2 bases; nucleotides not matched to a gene: 10. Germline CDR1 SGHNT, CDR2 YENEEA. The CDR3 sequence: CASSESPGLAPYNEQFF. The CDR3 region has the DNA TGTGCCAGCAGCGAAAGCCCGGGACTAGCCCCCTACAATGAGCAGTTCTTC.

A single count supports this clone. This chain uses TRBV28 with TRBJ2-7, with 12 bases aligning to TRBD2. Trimming cost V 5 bases and J 0 bases; bases outside gene matches: 2. Germline CDR1 and CDR2: MDHEN and SYDVKM. The CDR3 covers 15 residues. In DNA, the CDR3 is TGTGCCAGCAGTCAGACTAGCGGGGGCTCCTACGAGCAGTACTTC. Translated: CASSQTSGGSYEQYF.

This clone was counted only a few times. The gene calls are TRBV6-5 and TRBJ2-7; 7 bases agree with TRBD1. The ends lost 6 bases at V and 0 bases at J; junction bases unmatched: 5. The germline V gene encodes CDR1 MNHEY and CDR2 SVGAGI. This CDR3 contains 14 residues. The CDR3 is CASSKGGSSYEQYF. CDR3 in DNA: TGTGCCAGCAGCAAAGGGGGCTCCTCCTACGAGCAGTACTTC.